This section outlines one TCR beta chain sequence together with its context. Antigen specificity is unknown. Unexposed donor CD4+ T cells date from about 2011-2018, before the COVID-19 pandemic. CD4+ T cells were isolated from the cells after around 10 days of culture. As cell numbers allowed, unexposed-donor CD4+ T cells faced SARS-CoV-2 S/N and four cold-coronavirus spikes. This sample was taken from a study of CD4 T cells in relation to SARS-CoV-2 and coronaviruses. The wider study: ViraFEST: roughly ten-day antigen culture of PBMCs, then TCR beta CDR3 sequencing. Negative control cultures got HIV-1 Nef peptides or no peptide.

Germline V gene data show CDR1 as GTSNPN and CDR2 as SVGIG (reference sequence). CDR3 length: 13 residues. Trimming left V 4 bases short and J 7 bases short, with 17 bases between. Repertoires were generated with immunoSEQ multiplex PCR, while TCRdb's copy carries only in-frame clones and drops some. The sample includes more than 25,000 clones, about 75% of them seen just once. V usage is TRBV30 and J usage is TRBJ2-7, with D possibly called TRBD1 or TRBD2 (6 bases each). The sequenced material came from CD4+ T cells from PBMCs, cultured in vitro. The sequence derives from a human donor in good health. The CDR3 nucleotides read TGTGCCTGGATCCGGGACGGAGGGGGGGAGCAGTACTTC. Protein product: CAWIRDGGGEQYF.